These 16 T cell receptor beta chains originate from one sample sequenced in a study of blood T cell repertoires in COVID-19. Measured with immunoSEQ multiplex PCR; TCRdb has only the in-frame clones, and not every one. Counted here are about 300,000 clones, just over 85% occurring once; the ten biggest clones make up about 10%. Sequenced input: PBMCs or T cells enriched from blood (not recorded which). The source is a woman younger than 35 who had recovered from COVID-19.

This chain uses TRBV7-9 with TRBJ1-2; 8 positions agree with TRBD1. There are 14 residues in the CDR3. Trimming at V came to 5 bases and at J to 7 bases, leaving 9 bases not matched to a gene. The germline CDR1 and CDR2 sequences are SEHNR and FQNEAQ (reference sequence). The CDR3 protein is CASSLNLDRGGYTF. In nucleotides, the CDR3 is TGTGCCAGCAGCCTTAATCTTGACAGGGGTGGCTACACCTTC.

Here the CDR3 reads CASTPTGTGSSGGYTF. The DNA of the CDR3 is TGTGCCAGCACCCCGACGGGTACAGGGAGTTCTGGTGGCTACACCTTC. The chain carries TRBV27 and TRBJ1-2; possible D gene TRBD1, 6 bases. There are 16 residues in the CDR3. V was pared by 7 bases and J by 7 bases, with 25 bases between. Germline loops: CDR1 MNHEY, CDR2 SMNVEV (reference sequence).

The rearrangement links TRBV12-3 or TRBV12-4 to TRBJ2-4; no reliable D call. The CDR3 loop spans 12 amino acids. Between the trimmed V and J ends, which lost 3 bases and 6 bases, there was a span of 6 bases. The CDR3 region is CASSFNRNIQYF. The CDR3 DNA reads as TGTGCCAGCAGTTTTAACAGAAACATTCAGTACTTC.

V and J are TRBV5-1 and TRBJ2-1; TRBD2 matches 9 bases. The germline V gene has CDR1 SGHRS and CDR2 YFSETQ. The CDR3 contains 16 residues. V shed 2 bases, J shed 4 bases, and the junction held 7 bases outside the gene matches. CDR3 coding DNA: TGCGCCAGCAGCTTTACACTAGCGGGCCAGTACAATGAGCAGTTCTTC. It translates to CASSFTLAGQYNEQFF.

The rearrangement links TRBV4-2 to TRBJ2-2; 8 nucleotides agree with TRBD2. With 1 base clipped from V and 1 base from J, the junction kept 2 bases outside the gene matches. The V gene's germline CDR1 is LGHNA and CDR2 YNFKEQ. This CDR3 spans 16 amino acids. CDR3 sequence reads: CASSQGLAQNTGELFF. DNA for the CDR3: TGTGCCAGCAGCCAAGGACTAGCGCAGAACACCGGGGAGCTGTTTTTT.

This clone has just a few counts. This chain links TRBV5-1 with TRBJ2-7, with unresolved D. Germline lookup yields CDR1 SGHRS and CDR2 YFSETQ. The V end lost 4 bases, the J end lost 2 bases, and 13 bases lay between the germline ends. The CDR3 contains 14 residues. The CDR3 region is CASSPPSDTYEQYF. DNA for the CDR3: TGCGCCAGCAGCCCTCCCTCCGACACCTACGAGCAGTACTTC.

V is TRBV28 and J is TRBJ1-6; D perhaps matches TRBD1 (5 bases). V was cut by 4 bases and J by 4 bases, with 11 bases left in between. The CDR3 consists of 15 residues. Germline V gene data show CDR1 as MDHEN and CDR2 as SYDVKM. The DNA for the CDR3 is TGTGCCAGCAGTTGGCGGGGCCAGTATAATTCACCCCTCCACTTT. Translation: CASSWRGQYNSPLHF.

The J gene is TRBJ2-1, the V gene TRBV7-3; no reliable D call. The CDR3 runs 12 residues. V dropped 2 bases and J dropped 9 bases, with 8 bases sitting between them. Germline V gives CDR1 SGHTA, CDR2 FQGTGA. The CDR3 nucleotides read TGTGCCAGCAGCTTATCCGGTGGTGAGCAGTTCTTC. It encodes CASSLSGGEQFF.

The chain uses TRBV5-4 and TRBJ2-2, with D possibly TRBD2 on 6 matching bases. V was trimmed by 2 bases and J by 3 bases, leaving 11 bases between them. This CDR3 comprises 15 residues. The germline V gene has CDR1 SGHNT and CDR2 YYREEE (reference sequence). CDR3 region: CASSFGGIDTGELFF. Here the CDR3 DNA reads TGTGCCAGCAGCTTCGGGGGAATAGACACCGGGGAGCTGTTTTTT.

This chain connects TRBV7-9 to TRBJ1-1; unclear D gene. CDR3 length equals 12 residues. The V end was cut by 5 bases, the J end by 5 bases, with 9 bases between. Germline CDR1 is SEHNR and CDR2 is FQNEAQ (reference sequence). CDR3 coding DNA: TGTGCCAGCAGCGGGCGGGGTACTGAAGCTTTCTTT. It translates to CASSGRGTEAFF. The full variable domain, completed using reference TRBV7-9 and TRBJ1-1, is DTGVSQNPRHKITKRGQNVTFRCDPISEHNRLYWYRQTLGQGPEFLTYFQNEAQLEKSRLLSDRFSAERPKGSFSTLEIQRTEQGDSAMYLCASSGRGTEAFFGQGTRLTVV.

The chain is built from TRBV5-5 and TRBJ2-7; 9 positions agree with TRBD1. With V trimmed by 2 bases and J by 2 bases, 2 bases remained unmatched. This CDR3 contains 14 residues. CDR1 and CDR2 (germline): SGHKS, YYEKEE (reference sequence). The CDR3 sequence is CASSLGTGPYEQYF. In nucleotides, the CDR3 is TGTGCCAGCAGCTTAGGGACAGGGCCCTACGAGCAGTACTTC.

The chain joins TRBV6-5 to TRBJ1-2; 7 bases align to TRBD1. CDR1 is MNHEY, CDR2 SVGAGI, per germline. This CDR3 comprises 13 residues. The J segment lost 4 bases and the V segment lost 6 bases, leaving 5 bases of the junction unmatched. The DNA for the CDR3 is TGTGCCAGCAGGGGGGACAGCCTCTATGGCTACACCTTC. The encoded protein is CASRGDSLYGYTF.

The genes are TRBV28 and TRBJ2-1; 8 bases agree with TRBD2. V shed 6 bases and J 6 bases; nucleotides not matched to a gene: 10. There are 15 residues in the CDR3. Germline values: CDR1 MDHEN, CDR2 SYDVKM. The DNA of the CDR3 is TGTGCCAGCAGCGAGCGGGAGAGGGGATTCAATGAGCAGTTCTTC. Translating gives CASSERERGFNEQFF.

J is TRBJ1-1 and V is TRBV9; D is perhaps TRBD1 (5 bases). V lost 0 bases and J 8 bases, leaving 14 bases between the germline ends. This CDR3 region has 14 residues. From germline, CDR1 is SGDLS and CDR2 YYNGEE. The CDR3 DNA follows: TGTGCCAGCAGCGTAGGCAGGGAGGGGACCGAAGCTTTCTTT. Protein sequence: CASSVGREGTEAFF.

This rearrangement joins TRBV11-1 to TRBJ2-7; 8 nucleotides line up with TRBD1. The CDR3 contains 14 residues. The germline V gene has CDR1 SGHAT and CDR2 FQDESV (reference sequence). Germline trimming cut 2 bases from V and 4 bases from J; bases unmatched to any gene: 4. CDR3 protein: CASSLRTGWYEQYF. The CDR3 coding sequence is TGTGCCAGCAGCTTAAGGACAGGGTGGTACGAGCAGTACTTC.

This clone was detected a few times. The rearrangement uses TRBV15 and TRBJ1-4; 10 bases are a match to TRBD1. The germline CDR1 and CDR2 sequences are LNHNV and YYDKDF (reference sequence). The CDR3 contains 17 residues. After removal of 3 bases from V and 10 bases from J, the junction contained 14 bases not matched to a gene. CDR3 DNA: TGTGCCACCAGCAGTAAATTATTCCGGGACAGGGGAAGAAAACTGTTTTTT. Protein: CATSSKLFRDRGRKLFF.